These 12 T cell receptor beta chains were sequenced from one sample in a study of sequential checkpoint blockade in melanoma. Measured with immunoSEQ multiplex PCR; TCRdb has only the in-frame clones, and not every one. Of some 40,000 clones listed, around nine tenths are singletons. Treatment indicated: randomized to nivolumab then ipilimumab (arm A) or the reverse (arm B). The starting material was CD8+ T cells sorted from blood (inferred from file names), obtained from a patient given nivolumab and ipilimumab in sequence. Receptors originate from a human donor with melanoma.

The rearrangement uses TRBV6-4 and TRBJ2-1, with 11 bases identical to TRBD1. The trim removed 7 bases at V and 6 bases at J, leaving 8 bases unmatched. Germline values: CDR1 MRHNA, CDR2 SNTAGT. The CDR3 is 15 amino acids. This CDR3 reads CASTNGTGGGNEQFF. The CDR3 nucleotides are TGTGCCAGCACCAATGGGACAGGGGGAGGCAATGAGCAGTTCTTC.

As concerns this clone: Different DNA sequences within this sample yield the same CDR3. This chain joins TRBV19 and TRBJ2-7; TRBD1 agrees at 9 bases. The CDR3 extends over 13 amino acids. In germline, CDR1 is LNHDA, CDR2 SQIVND (reference sequence). The J segment lost 4 bases and the V segment lost 5 bases, leaving 3 bases of the junction unmatched. The CDR3 loop is CASSFGQGYEQYV. CDR3 nucleotide sequence: TGTGCCAGTAGTTTCGGACAGGGGTACGAGCAGTACGTC.

J is TRBJ1-1 and V is TRBV5-6; 9 nucleotides align to TRBD1. Looked up from germline, CDR1 is SGHDT and CDR2 is YYEEEE. Germline trimming cut 2 bases from V and 6 bases from J; bases unmatched to any gene: 5. The CDR3 is made up of 14 amino acids. The CDR3 DNA sequence: TGTGCCAGCAGCTTCCCGGGACAGGGCGCTGAAGCTTTCTTT. Translation gives CASSFPGQGAEAFF.

V usage is TRBV30 and J usage is TRBJ1-6; D possibly corresponds to TRBD1 (6 bases). The V gene's germline CDR1 is GTSNPN and CDR2 SVGIG (reference sequence). CDR3 length: 16 residues. Trimming left V 1 base short and J 4 bases short, with 14 bases between. Here the CDR3 reads CAWSDAGARYNSPLHF. The CDR3, as DNA: TGTGCCTGGAGTGACGCAGGGGCCAGATATAATTCACCCCTCCACTTT.

The rearrangement links TRBV28 to TRBJ2-1, with 13 bases matching TRBD2. This CDR3 region has 15 residues. V dropped 5 bases and J dropped 5; count of bases not matched to a gene: 3. CDR1 is MDHEN, CDR2 SYDVKM, per germline. The CDR3 region is CASSRGLAGNNEQFF. The DNA of the CDR3 is TGTGCCAGCAGTCGGGGACTAGCGGGAAACAATGAGCAGTTCTTC.

This clone was recorded once. V gene TRBV15 combines with J gene TRBJ2-5, with 10 bases identical to TRBD2. V lost 3 bases, J lost 1 base, and 11 bases stayed unmatched. This CDR3 has 18 amino acids. Germline CDR1 reads LNHNV; CDR2 reads YYDKDF (reference sequence). The CDR3 DNA reads as TGTGCCACCAGCAGTCCCCCGACTGAGCGGGAGGGCCAAGAGACCCAGTACTTC. It is translated as CATSSPPTEREGQETQYF.

The chain uses TRBV9 and TRBJ2-7; TRBD1 aligns across 9 bases. J lost 4 bases, V lost 3 bases, and 8 bases had no gene match. CDR1 SGDLS and CDR2 YYNGEE come from the germline V gene. This CDR3 comprises 15 residues. As DNA, the CDR3 is TGTGCCAGCAGCGCTGGGAGGACAGGGGTGTACGAGCAGTACTTC. As protein: CASSAGRTGVYEQYF.

This clone was counted a single time. This chain uses TRBV7-9 with TRBJ2-1, with TRBD2 as a possible D gene (6 bases). Trimming took off 5 bases at V and 6 bases at J, with 14 bases between the two ends. The CDR3 runs to 14 residues. Germline V CDR1 and CDR2: SEHNR, FQNEAQ (reference sequence). CDR3 bases: TGTGCCAGCAGCCATGGAGGGCCCGGCAATGAGCAGTTCTTC. As protein: CASSHGGPGNEQFF.

The chain carries TRBV28 and TRBJ2-7, with TRBD2 matching 12 bases. The CDR3 is made up of 16 amino acids. Germline lookup yields CDR1 MDHEN and CDR2 SYDVKM. The trim removed 6 bases at V and 2 bases at J, leaving 8 bases unmatched. CDR3 DNA sequence: TGTGCCAGCAGCCCCGGACTAGCGGGGATTACCTACGAGCAGTACTTC. It encodes CASSPGLAGITYEQYF.

The chain recombines TRBV7-8 with TRBJ1-1, with D unresolved. V gave up 6 bases and J gave up 0 bases, with 11 bases separating them. This CDR3 spans 14 amino acids. The germline V gene encodes CDR1 SGHVS and CDR2 FQNEAQ. The DNA of the CDR3 is TGTGCCAGCAGTAGTAGTTCGATGAACACTGAAGCTTTCTTT. Protein: CASSSSSMNTEAFF.

This chain joins TRBV30 and TRBJ1-5, with 8 bases that match TRBD1. Germline V CDR1 and CDR2: GTSNPN, SVGIG (reference sequence). After removal of 0 bases from V and 6 bases from J, the junction contained 10 bases not matched to a gene. CDR3 size: 16 residues. The CDR3 DNA reads as TGTGCCTGGAGTGTAGGGGCAGGGGGCTACCGTCAGCCCCAGCATTTT. Translating it yields CAWSVGAGGYRQPQHF.

V usage is TRBV29-1 and J usage is TRBJ1-1; D uncertain. CDR3 length: 10 amino acids. Germline CDR1 is SQVTM and CDR2 is ANQGSEA. Deletions cut 7 bases from V and 4 bases from J, with 7 bases between. In DNA form, the CDR3 reads TGCAGCGCCCTAAGCACTGAAGCTTTCTTT. The encoded protein is CSALSTEAFF.